This T cell receptor beta chain was profiled in a study of cytomegalovirus exposure and HLA in healthy donors. It was with 60 Vbeta and 13 Jbeta primers that the PCR ran. This table comes from immunoSEQ multiplex PCR, and its TCRdb copy is limited to in-frame clones, with some not included. The sample lists 100,000 to 150,000 clones, about 79% occurring once. This clone was seen more than once but under ten times. CDR1 SGHRS and CDR2 YFSETQ come from the germline V gene. The V gene lost 2 bases and the J gene lost 1 base, with 6 bases spanning the gap. The CDR3 contains 13 residues. The sequence was collected from a man aged 50-60 years in good health and CMV-seronegative. Material for sequencing was PBMCs. This chain uses TRBV5-1 with TRBJ1-1; D is undetermined. The DNA for the CDR3 is TGCGCCAGCAGCTTATTGAGGAACACTGAAGCTTTCTTT. It is translated as CASSLLRNTEAFF.